This TCR beta chain appears in the sequencing data of a study of blood T cell repertoires in COVID-19. The overall study: Sites in the United States, Italy and Spain provided acute and convalescent COVID-19 samples. T cells, B-cell-depleted T cells, or PBMCs supplied cDNA or gDNA.

Per the study methods: Amplification of reference gene primers provided the estimated nucleated cell counts. Generated by immunoSEQ multiplex PCR, the TCRdb table keeps only in-frame clones and is missing some. That table gives V, J and clone size, and the DNA gave D and trimming. The sample contains fewer than 80,000 clones, around 90% of which appear only once. The CDR3 covers 15 residues. The V gene lost 1 base and the J gene lost 1 base, with 11 bases spanning the gap. Germline CDR1 is SGHTA and CDR2 is FQGNSA. This clone was observed a few times. The sequenced sample was peripheral blood. The sequence came from a man aged 50 to 59 with acute or convalescent COVID-19. The chain has TRBV7-2 and TRBJ2-7; D is unresolved. The CDR3 reads CASSLVGGVSYEQYF. Written as DNA, the CDR3 is TGTGCCAGCAGCTTAGTTGGCGGAGTTTCCTACGAGCAGTACTTC.